This is a list of T cell receptor beta chains from one sample in a study of cytomegalovirus exposure and HLA in healthy donors. Clones were sequenced by immunoSEQ multiplex PCR, and TCRdb holds only the in-frame ones, with some missing. Of around 120,000 clones listed, roughly three fifths were seen once; the top ten hold 3.8%. The sample taken for sequencing was PBMCs. These receptor sequences come from a man between 25 and 39 years old in good health and CMV-seropositive. Both conserved end residues are part of each CDR3. The D gene is left open where the match is weak. Clone size is stated in some rows and not others, as once, few, many or a class when expanded.

.	TRBJ2-7	TRBD2	TRBV5-1	CASSGGVGLAGSEQYF	TGCGCCAGCAGCGGGGGTGTTGGACTAGCGGGGAGCGAGCAGTATTTC
.	TRBJ1-2	TRBD1	TRBV4-1	CASSRTFLPGQGFGYTF	TGCGCCAGCAGCCGAACTTTCTTGCCGGGACAGGGGTTTGGCTACACCTTC
.	TRBJ1-4	TRBD1	TRBV7-9	CASSNPGQEPNEKLFF	TGTGCCAGCAGCAACCCCGGACAGGAACCTAATGAAAAACTGTTTTTT
.	TRBJ2-1	TRBD1	TRBV4-1	CASSQGTGGFEQFF	TGCGCCAGCAGCCAAGGGACAGGGGGCTTTGAGCAGTTCTTC
.	TRBJ2-2	.	TRBV4-1	CASSRGQNTGELFF	TGCGCCAGCAGCCGGGGACAGAACACCGGGGAGCTGTTTTTT
few	TRBJ1-5	.	TRBV27	CAILLASPNQPQHF	TGTGCCATCCTGTTGGCCTCCCCCAATCAGCCCCAGCATTTT
.	TRBJ1-6	.	TRBV7-9	CASSLVQVDSPLHF	TGTGCCAGCAGCTTGGTACAGGTAGATTCACCCCTCCACTTT
.	TRBJ1-1	.	TRBV25-1	CASRFFGTEAFF	TGTGCCAGCAGATTTTTCGGGACTGAAGCTTTCTTT
few	TRBJ2-4	TRBD2	TRBV5-6	CASGGAGGAKNIQYF	TGTGCCAGCGGGGGGGCGGGGGGTGCCAAAAACATTCAGTACTTC
.	TRBJ2-7	TRBD1	TRBV19	CASSSLPPTGEKNEQYF	TGTGCCAGTAGTTCCCTCCCTCCGACAGGGGAGAAAAACGAGCAGTACTTC
.	TRBJ2-1	TRBD2	TRBV5-8	CASSPWRGGNNEQFF	TGTGCCAGCAGCCCTTGGCGGGGGGGGAACAATGAGCAGTTCTTC
.	TRBJ1-6	.	TRBV30	CAWSGQFNSPLHF	TGTGCCTGGAGTGGGCAGTTTAATTCACCCCTCCACTTT
.	TRBJ1-5	TRBD1	TRBV30	CAWSAWGTGGSNQPQHF	TGTGCCTGGAGTGCTTGGGGGACAGGTGGGAGCAATCAGCCCCAGCATTTT
.	TRBJ2-1	.	TRBV6-1	CASMRAIDSYNEQFF	TGTGCCAGCATGAGGGCAATAGACTCCTACAATGAGCAGTTCTTC
.	TRBJ1-2	TRBD1	TRBV6-6	CASSYSQGAGYGYTF	TGTGCCAGCAGTTACTCCCAGGGGGCCGGGTATGGCTACACCTTC
.	TRBJ2-7	TRBD1	TRBV6-1	CASSGPGTVSFYEQYF	TGTGCCAGCAGTGGCCCCGGGACAGTAAGCTTCTACGAGCAGTACTTC
.	TRBJ2-1	TRBD2	TRBV6-6	CASSFSSGAVTGREFF	TGTGCCAGCAGTTTCTCTAGCGGGGCCGTTACGGGAAGGGAGTTCTTC
once	TRBJ1-6	.	TRBV10-3	CASKDNNSPLHF	TGTGCTTCTAAAGACAATAATTCACCCCTCCACTTT
.	TRBJ2-3	.	TRBV5-1	CASRGGSGDTQYF	TGCGCCAGCAGGGGGGGTTCAGGAGATACGCAGTATTTT
.	TRBJ2-1	.	TRBV6-6	CASSFGTLTPFF	TGTGCCAGCAGTTTTGGGACACTAACGCCGTTCTTC
few	TRBJ2-1	TRBD1	TRBV5-1	CASSLETGGGVGNEQFF	TGCGCCAGCAGCTTGGAGACAGGGGGAGGTGTTGGCAATGAGCAGTTCTTC
.	TRBJ2-3	TRBD2	TRBV10-3	CAISGPQTSGGTDTQYF	TGTGCCATCAGTGGGCCCCAGACTAGCGGGGGCACTGATACGCAGTATTTT
few	TRBJ1-6	TRBD1	TRBV13	CASTSGTANSPLHF	TGTGCCAGCACCTCAGGGACAGCGAATTCACCCCTCCACTTT
.	TRBJ1-2	.	TRBV5-1	CASSFLGGIYGYTF	TGCGCCAGCAGCTTCCTGGGGGGGATCTATGGCTACACCTTC
.	TRBJ1-5	.	TRBV7-2	CASSLGSSGADQPQHF	TGTGCCAGCAGCTTAGGATCGTCTGGGGCGGATCAGCCCCAGCATTTT
.	TRBJ1-2	TRBD1	TRBV25-1	CASSENRDRVNYGYTF	TGTGCCAGCAGTGAAAACCGCGACAGGGTGAACTATGGCTACACCTTC
.	TRBJ2-1	TRBD2	TRBV5-1	CASSLDGGDYNEQFF	TGCGCCAGCAGTTTGGACGGGGGGGACTACAATGAGCAGTTCTTC